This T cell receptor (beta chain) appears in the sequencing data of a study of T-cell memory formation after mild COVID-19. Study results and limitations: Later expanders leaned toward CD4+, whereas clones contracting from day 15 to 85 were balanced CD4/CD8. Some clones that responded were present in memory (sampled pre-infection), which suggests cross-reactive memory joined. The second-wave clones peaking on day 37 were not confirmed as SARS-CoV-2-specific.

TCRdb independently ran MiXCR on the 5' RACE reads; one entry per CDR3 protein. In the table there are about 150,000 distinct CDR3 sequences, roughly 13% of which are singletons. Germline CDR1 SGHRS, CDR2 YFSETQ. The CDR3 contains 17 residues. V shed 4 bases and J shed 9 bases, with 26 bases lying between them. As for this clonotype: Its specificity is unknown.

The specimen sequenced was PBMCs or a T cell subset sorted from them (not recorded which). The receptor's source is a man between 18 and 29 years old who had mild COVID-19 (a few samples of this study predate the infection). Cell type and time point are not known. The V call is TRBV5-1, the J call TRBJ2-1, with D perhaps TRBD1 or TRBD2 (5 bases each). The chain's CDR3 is CASSQFTPGPQRFEQFF. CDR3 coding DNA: TGCGCCAGCAGCCAATTTACCCCGGGACCCCAAAGATTTGAGCAGTTCTTC.